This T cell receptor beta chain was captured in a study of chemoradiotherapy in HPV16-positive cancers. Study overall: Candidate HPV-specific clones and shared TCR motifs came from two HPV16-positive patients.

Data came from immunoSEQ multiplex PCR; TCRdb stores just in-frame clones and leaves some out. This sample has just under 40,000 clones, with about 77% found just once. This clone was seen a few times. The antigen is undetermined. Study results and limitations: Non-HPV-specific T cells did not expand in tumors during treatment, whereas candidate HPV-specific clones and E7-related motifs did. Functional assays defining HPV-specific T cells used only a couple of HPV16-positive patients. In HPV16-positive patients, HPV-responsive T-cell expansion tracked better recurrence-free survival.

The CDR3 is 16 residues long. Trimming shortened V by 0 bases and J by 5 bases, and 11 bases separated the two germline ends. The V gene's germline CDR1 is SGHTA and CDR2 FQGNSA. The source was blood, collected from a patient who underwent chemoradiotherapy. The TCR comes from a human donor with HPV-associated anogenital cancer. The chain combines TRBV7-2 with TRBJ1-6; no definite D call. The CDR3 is CASSLADPANNSPLHF. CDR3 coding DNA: TGTGCCAGCAGCTTAGCGGACCCAGCGAATAATTCACCCCTCCACTTT.